In this sample, the clone carrying this TCR beta chain turned up many times. The antigen is not known. The CDR3 runs 13 residues. V was pared by 5 bases and J by 3 bases, with 7 bases between. Germline CDR1 is MNHEY and CDR2 is SVGAGI. Molecular barcoded adaptors covering alpha/delta and beta/gamma chains were used on 400 to 450 ng RNA. TCRdb itself ran the reads through MiXCR, one entry per CDR3 protein. The sample includes about 57,000 distinct CDR3 sequences, around 20% of them seen just once. The source of the sample is a study of read filtering for tumor transcriptome and immune sequencing. Study context: The cohort had over 16 men and approximately 13 women aged about 45 to 80, mean approximately 66 years. General study findings and limits: IR-seq and RNA-seq agreed better without single-read clonotypes. IR-seq captured clonotypes deeper and more reliably than RNA-seq. In IR-seq, single-read clonotypes were 70% to 85% of clonotypes but approximately 3.5% of reads.

The sample was a population of CD138-negative cells sorted from bone marrow. The chain has TRBV6-5 and TRBJ2-2, with D unresolved. This TCR derives from a donor at least 40 years old with multiple myeloma. The CDR3 reads CASSPTYTGELFF. The CDR3 DNA reads TGTGCCAGCAGTCCGACTTACACCGGGGAGCTGTTTTTT.